One and the same sample provided the 32 T cell receptor beta chains below, sequenced in a study of blood T cell repertoires in COVID-19. Using immunoSEQ multiplex PCR, the repertoire was profiled, and TCRdb retains in-frame clones only, with some absent. The table has hundreds of thousands of clones, more than 70% seen once; the top ten hold around 6.5%. Sequences were obtained from peripheral blood. The receptors here all came from a young woman with COVID-19, enrolled during active disease.

Only one count was recorded for this clone. The chain carries TRBV24-1 and TRBJ2-3, with D possibly matching TRBD1 (6 bases). Germline CDR1 KGHDR, CDR2 SFDVKD. The V end was cut by 5 bases, the J end by 5 bases, with 13 bases between. This CDR3 has 14 residues. CDR3 DNA: TGTGCCACCAGTGCCGTAGGGGGTCAAGATACGCAGTATTTT. Translation: CATSAVGGQDTQYF.

The genes are TRBV3-1 (or the pseudogene TRBV3-2) and TRBJ2-1; 12 bases are a match to TRBD1. CDR3 length: 12 amino acids. Germline CDR1 and CDR2: LGHDT and YNNKEL (reference sequence). J gave up 15 bases and V 4 bases, and 4 bases lay outside the gene matches. In nucleotides, the CDR3 is TGTGCCAGCAGCCTTCGGGACAGGGGGCCGTTCTTC. It specifies CASSLRDRGPFF.

The rearrangement uses TRBV4-1 and TRBJ2-3, with D perhaps TRBD2 (7 bases). The CDR3 runs 17 residues. The V end lost 4 bases, the J end lost 2 bases, and 19 bases lay between the germline ends. Germline CDR1 MGHRA, CDR2 YSYEKL. CDR3 nucleotides: TGCGCCAGCAGCCCGAACGGGGGGCCGACTGTCACAGATACGCAGTATTTT. Amino acids: CASSPNGGPTVTDTQYF.

Only a few counts were recorded for this clone. The V and J genes are TRBV2 and TRBJ2-5; tentative D call: TRBD1 (5 bases). Germline V gives CDR1 SNHLY, CDR2 FYNNEI. Trimming pared 3 bases from V and 7 bases from J, leaving 18 bases between. The CDR3 has 15 amino acids. The DNA of the CDR3 is TGTGCCAGCAGTGAGGAAGGCAGGACATTGGGGACCCAGTACTTC. Its translation: CASSEEGRTLGTQYF.

V usage is TRBV15 and J usage is TRBJ2-3; the match to TRBD2 covers 10 bases. Germline CDR1 LNHNV, CDR2 YYDKDF (reference sequence). CDR3 length: 15 residues. Unmatched junction bases numbered 5, after V lost 3 bases and J lost 5 bases. The CDR3 coding sequence is TGTGCCACCAGCAGTCTAGCGGGAGACAGAGATACGCAGTATTTT. It yields the protein CATSSLAGDRDTQYF.

The V gene is TRBV7-2, the J gene TRBJ1-1, with D possibly matching TRBD1 (6 bases). Between the trimmed V and J ends, which lost 3 bases and 4 bases, there was a span of 12 bases. The length of the CDR3 is 14 residues. Looked up from germline, CDR1 is SGHTA and CDR2 is FQGNSA. The CDR3 region is CASSFFQGITEAFF. DNA of the CDR3: TGTGCCAGCAGCTTTTTTCAGGGGATCACTGAAGCTTTCTTT.

The chain has TRBV7-2 and TRBJ1-2; 7 bases agree with TRBD1. Germline trimming cut 1 base from V and 2 bases from J; bases unmatched to any gene: 10. Germline V gene data show CDR1 as SGHTA and CDR2 as FQGNSA. This CDR3 has 17 amino acids. The DNA for the CDR3 is TGTGCCAGCAGCTTAGGGCGACCGGGACAGCGGAACTATGGCTACACCTTC. Encoded protein: CASSLGRPGQRNYGYTF.

This chain connects TRBV7-2 to TRBJ1-3; no firm D call. CDR1 and CDR2 (germline): SGHTA, FQGNSA. The CDR3 runs 16 residues. The V and J ends lost 1 base and 0 bases respectively, with 10 bases between them. The CDR3, as DNA: TGTGCCAGCAGCTTAGGAGGGCCGTTCTCTGGAAACACCATATATTTT. Translating gives CASSLGGPFSGNTIYF.

This chain joins TRBV2 and TRBJ1-1; a possible D gene is TRBD1 (5 bases). Germline assignment: CDR1 SNHLY and CDR2 FYNNEI. The CDR3 loop spans 13 amino acids. Trimming took 6 bases from V and 3 from J, leaving 11 bases between them. This chain's CDR3 is CASRQQADTEAFF. CDR3 coding DNA: TGTGCCAGCAGGCAACAGGCGGACACTGAAGCTTTCTTT. The full variable domain, rest sourced from reference TRBV2 and TRBJ1-1, is EPEVTQTPSHQVTQMGQEVILRCVPISNHLYFYWYRQILGQKVEFLVSFYNNEISEKSEIFDDQFSVERPDGSNFTLKIRSTKLEDSAMYFCASRQQADTEAFFGQGTRLTVV.

V and J are TRBV9 and TRBJ1-3, with a weak D call TRBD1 (5 bases). The CDR3 sequence is 15 residues long. The germline gives CDR1 SGDLS, CDR2 YYNGEE. Trimming cost V 0 bases and J 4 bases, with 11 bases left between them. The CDR3 spells CASSVDSRAGNTIYF. CDR3 bases: TGTGCCAGCAGCGTAGATTCCAGGGCGGGAAACACCATATATTTT.

J is TRBJ1-2 and V is TRBV4-1, with D unclear. Germline V lookup: CDR1 MGHRA, CDR2 YSYEKL. This CDR3 is built from 14 residues. V was shortened by 6 bases and J by 2 bases, with 13 bases between the two germline ends. The CDR3 DNA reads as TGCGCCAGCAGAACTGCGGCCGGGAACTATGGCTACACCTTC. It encodes CASRTAAGNYGYTF.

This clone was recorded only once. J is TRBJ2-3 and V is TRBV4-2; TRBD2 is a possible D gene (5 bases). Germline assignment: CDR1 LGHNA and CDR2 YNFKEQ. V shed 2 bases and J shed 6 bases, with 12 bases lying between them. The CDR3 has 14 amino acids. The CDR3, as DNA: TGTGCCAGCAGCCAAAAAACGACGGGGGATACGCAGTATTTT. As protein: CASSQKTTGDTQYF.

This chain connects TRBV5-6 to TRBJ2-1; 10 nucleotides agree with TRBD2. V lost 4 bases, J lost 3 bases, and 7 bases stayed unmatched. The CDR3 spans 16 residues. From germline, CDR1 is SGHDT and CDR2 YYEEEE. The CDR3 sequence: CASSHIAGGNYNEQFF. DNA of the CDR3: TGTGCCAGCAGCCATATAGCGGGGGGAAACTACAATGAGCAGTTCTTC. Full variable domain (missing parts from reference TRBV5-6 and TRBJ2-1): DAGVTQSPTHLIKTRGQQVTLRCSPKSGHDTVSWYQQALGQGPQFIFQYYEEEERQRGNFPDRFSGHQFPNYSSELNVNALLLGDSALYLCASSHIAGGNYNEQFFGPGTRLTVL.

The chain recombines TRBV24-1 with TRBJ2-5; tentative D call: TRBD2 (6 bases). CDR3 length equals 14 residues. V was cut by 2 bases and J by 8 bases, with 14 bases left in between. CDR1 is KGHDR and CDR2 is SFDVKD in the germline V gene. The CDR3 spells CATSDSSAGVTQYF. CDR3 nucleotides: TGTGCCACCAGTGATTCTAGCGCAGGCGTAACCCAGTACTTC.

This rearrangement joins TRBV5-4 to TRBJ1-2; TRBD1 matches at 9 bases. The CDR3 has 17 residues. V trimming: 0 bases; J trimming: 5 bases; junction bases outside the gene matches: 11. CDR1 and CDR2 from the germline V gene are SGHNT and YYREEE (reference sequence). CDR3 amino acids: CASSLAIRQGGGYGYTF. The CDR3 nucleotides read TGTGCCAGCAGCTTGGCCATTCGACAGGGGGGTGGTTATGGCTACACCTTC.

V usage is TRBV7-6 and J usage is TRBJ2-6, with D perhaps TRBD2 (6 bases). Germline assignment: CDR1 SGHVS and CDR2 FNYEAQ. This CDR3 comprises 16 residues. The ends were cut back, 4 bases at V and 1 base at J, with 11 bases in the middle. The DNA of the CDR3 is TGTGCCAGCAGCTCCCCCGGGGGTTCTGGGGCCAACGTCCTGACTTTC. It specifies CASSSPGGSGANVLTF.

The chain carries TRBV20-1 and TRBJ2-1; 8 nucleotides match TRBD2. The ends lost 3 bases at V and 8 bases at J; junction bases unmatched: 12. Germline-derived CDR1 and CDR2 are DFQATT and SNEGSKA (reference sequence). This CDR3 has 15 residues. For the CDR3, the DNA is TGCAGTGCTAGTCCTCCGGGACTAGTAATCCATGAGCAGTTCTTC. Translated: CSASPPGLVIHEQFF.

This clone occurred a few times. The CDR3 region has the DNA TGTGCCAGCAGCCAAGTCAGGGGTACCTATGGCTACACCTTC. This encodes CASSQVRGTYGYTF. The chain combines TRBV3-1 (or the pseudogene TRBV3-2) with TRBJ1-2; maybe TRBD1 (6 bases). CDR3 length equals 14 residues. With 1 base removed from V and 4 bases from J, the gap between germline ends came to 10 bases. The V gene's germline CDR1 is LGHDT and CDR2 YNNKEL (reference sequence).

The V and J genes are TRBV2 and TRBJ2-2, with 8 bases lining up with TRBD2. This CDR3 has 16 amino acids. From germline, CDR1 is SNHLY and CDR2 FYNNEI. Trimming cost V 3 bases and J 0 bases; bases outside gene matches: 3. CDR3 amino acids: CASSESSGANTGELFF. The CDR3, as DNA: TGTGCCAGCAGTGAGAGTAGCGGGGCGAACACCGGGGAGCTGTTTTTT.

The genes are TRBV29-1 and TRBJ1-2; D uncertain. This CDR3 has 12 amino acids. Germline V gene lookup returns CDR1 SQVTM and CDR2 ANQGSEA. Trimming took off 8 bases at V and 4 bases at J, with 14 bases between the two ends. The CDR3 sequence: CSIFLAGYGYTF. In nucleotides, the CDR3 is TGCAGCATTTTTCTAGCGGGCTATGGCTACACCTTC.

The chain combines TRBV7-2 with TRBJ2-7, with 7 positions matching TRBD1. The V gene's germline CDR1 is SGHTA and CDR2 FQGNSA. The CDR3 is 16 amino acids. Losses at the gene ends were 2 bases for V and 5 bases for J; bases not matched to a gene: 12. The CDR3 DNA sequence: TGTGCCAGCAGCTTATGGGCCAGGGGGTTCGAAGACGAGCAGTACTTC. Translating it yields CASSLWARGFEDEQYF.

The gene calls are TRBV7-9 and TRBJ1-6; 7 bases fit TRBD1. The germline V gene has CDR1 SEHNR and CDR2 FQNEAQ (reference sequence). Germline trimming cut 4 bases from V and 10 bases from J; bases unmatched to any gene: 10. The CDR3 totals 15 residues. The CDR3 bases are TGTGCCAGCAGCTCCGACAGGGTGCTTGGATCACCCCTCCACTTT. It codes for CASSSDRVLGSPLHF.

V usage is TRBV24-1 and J usage is TRBJ2-7, with TRBD1 identical over 10 bases. J lost 5 bases, V lost 4 bases, and 7 bases had no gene match. Looked up from germline, CDR1 is KGHDR and CDR2 is SFDVKD. The CDR3 is 15 residues long. The CDR3 is CATSDRDRGGHEQYF. The DNA for the CDR3 is TGTGCCACCAGTGACCGGGACAGGGGAGGGCACGAGCAGTACTTC.

The chain employs TRBV28 and TRBJ2-2; 8 positions match TRBD1. In germline, CDR1 is MDHEN, CDR2 SYDVKM. The CDR3 spans 18 residues. J was trimmed by 0 bases and V by 3 bases; bases with no gene match: 9. CDR3 residues: CASSLPQGAHPNTGELFF. As DNA, the CDR3 is TGTGCCAGCAGTTTGCCCCAGGGGGCGCACCCGAACACCGGGGAGCTGTTTTTT.

The rearrangement joins TRBV4-1 to TRBJ2-5; possibly TRBD2 for D (6 bases). The V end lost 3 bases, the J end lost 3 bases, and 20 bases lay between the germline ends. CDR1 is MGHRA and CDR2 is YSYEKL in the germline V gene. This CDR3 comprises 17 residues. The CDR3 sequence is CASSHVPGLQPKETQYF. Here the CDR3 DNA reads TGCGCCAGCAGCCACGTTCCGGGACTTCAACCGAAAGAGACCCAGTACTTC.

This chain uses TRBV2 with TRBJ1-2; D is possibly TRBD1 (6 bases). Trimming took off 6 bases at V and 4 bases at J, with 12 bases between the two ends. Per the germline V gene, CDR1 is SNHLY and CDR2 is FYNNEI. The CDR3 loop spans 13 amino acids. Here the CDR3 DNA reads TGTGCCAGCAGGGACAGTTCTATCTATGGCTACACCTTC. Translating gives CASRDSSIYGYTF.

This clone was picked up a small number of times. The J gene is TRBJ2-2, the V gene TRBV11-3; D possibly corresponds to TRBD2 (5 bases). Trimming left V 4 bases short and J 5 bases short, with 20 bases between. The CDR3 contains 17 residues. Germline loops: CDR1 SGHNT, CDR2 YENEEA. In DNA form, the CDR3 reads TGTGCCAGCAGCTCATTACGCGGGTTTTCTGGGACCGGGGAGCTGTTTTTT. Its translation is CASSSLRGFSGTGELFF.

The V and J genes are TRBV6-5 and TRBJ1-4; 7 bases fit TRBD1. This CDR3 contains 15 residues. CDR1 is MNHEY and CDR2 is SVGAGI in the germline V gene. Trimming cost V 7 bases and J 0 bases; bases outside gene matches: 5. CDR3 bases: TGTGCCAGCACTGGGACAGATGCAACTAATGAAAAACTGTTTTTT. It codes for CASTGTDATNEKLFF.

This chain uses TRBV13 with TRBJ1-2, with D possibly TRBD1 on 5 matching bases. Germline V lookup: CDR1 PRHDT, CDR2 FYEKMQ (reference sequence). This CDR3 has 16 residues. The V end lost 3 bases, the J end lost 1 base, and 15 bases lay between the germline ends. The CDR3: CASSLGQLPVNYGYTF. In DNA, the CDR3 is TGTGCCAGCAGCTTGGGGCAGCTTCCCGTTAACTATGGCTACACCTTC.

The chain combines TRBV4-1 with TRBJ1-1; a weak D match, TRBD1 (6 bases). V was pared by 1 base and J by 5 bases, with 14 bases between. Germline CDR1 is MGHRA and CDR2 is YSYEKL. CDR3 length: 15 residues. The CDR3, as DNA: TGCGCCAGCAGCCAAGGTGGCAGGGGAAGAACTGAAGCTTTCTTT. Amino acid sequence: CASSQGGRGRTEAFF.

This chain connects TRBV27 to TRBJ2-1, with 9 bases matching TRBD2. The CDR3 loop spans 17 amino acids. In germline, CDR1 is MNHEY, CDR2 SMNVEV (reference sequence). V gave up 3 bases and J gave up 2 bases; unmatched junction bases: 8. Written as DNA, the CDR3 is TGTGCCAGCAGTTTTTCCTTCCGCGGGGGGGCCTACAATGAGCAGTTCTTC. It specifies CASSFSFRGGAYNEQFF.

In DNA, the CDR3 is TGCGCCAGCAGCTCGGAAGGCGGGGGTGTCGACGAGCAGTACGTC. This encodes CASSSEGGGVDEQYV. V and J are TRBV5-1 and TRBJ2-7; TRBD2 matches at 7 bases. Germline V gene data show CDR1 as SGHRS and CDR2 as YFSETQ. The CDR3 length is 15 residues. With V trimmed by 3 bases and J by 5 bases, 11 bases remained unmatched.